This TCR beta chain derives from a study of blood T cell repertoires in COVID-19. On the study more broadly: Samples representing acute and convalescent COVID-19 were sourced from the United States, Italy and Spain. In each case, the material was cDNA or gDNA derived from T cells, B-cell-depleted T cells, or PBMCs.

Libraries were prepared by immunoSEQ multiplex PCR; TCRdb keeps only in-frame clonotypes and omits some of them. The table includes 300,000 to 500,000 clones, around 87% detected once. Germline CDR1 is SNHLY and CDR2 is FYNNEI. This CDR3 is 15 amino acids long. V lost 6 bases, J lost 5 bases, and 5 bases stayed unmatched. The specimen sequenced was PBMCs or T cells enriched from blood (not recorded which). This chain uses TRBV2 with TRBJ2-1, with TRBD2 matching 12 bases. The sequence was obtained from a woman younger than 45 with acute COVID-19. The CDR3 sequence is CASRALAGGNNEQFF. CDR3 sequence (DNA): TGTGCCAGCAGAGCCCTAGCGGGGGGGAACAATGAGCAGTTCTTC.